This T cell receptor (beta chain) was profiled in a study of T cell responses to AZD1222 COVID-19 vaccine. Notes on this clone: Its antigen is not known.

Profiling relied on immunoSEQ multiplex PCR, and the TCRdb table lists in-frame clones only, not all of them. The table has about 100,000 clones, roughly 90% seen once; the top ten hold under 20%. CDR1 is LNHNV and CDR2 is YYDKDF in the germline V gene (reference sequence). The CDR3 runs to 14 residues. Trimming removed 1 base at V and 0 bases at J, with 6 bases between. General study points: Epitopes outside B.1.351 and B.1.1.7 mutated regions reportedly drew nearly half of spike TCRs. The sample set comprised mostly white British donors with more females, and clonal diversity was possibly underestimated.

The genes are TRBV15 and TRBJ1-2; D not certain. Material: peripheral blood, obtained on day 0 of AZD1222 vaccination. This TCR was sampled from an adult in good health. The CDR3 region has the DNA TGTGCCACCAGCAGAGGGCAGGCTAACTATGGCTACACCTTC. Encoded protein: CATSRGQANYGYTF.